The 23 T cell receptor beta chains below were found in one sample sequenced in a study of blood T cell repertoires in COVID-19. Using immunoSEQ multiplex PCR, the repertoire was profiled, and TCRdb retains in-frame clones only, with some absent. Found here are around 190,000 clones, around 75% of them singletons; the top ten hold around 5.9%. The specimen was peripheral blood. All receptors derive from a woman aged 40 to 55 with COVID-19, enrolled during active disease.

This clone was seen a single time. V and J are TRBV9 and TRBJ1-4, with 7 nucleotides matching TRBD1. The V gene's germline CDR1 is SGDLS and CDR2 YYNGEE. This CDR3 spans 14 amino acids. V lost 3 bases and J lost 4; bases outside the gene matches: 3. The CDR3 DNA reads TGTGCCAGCAGCGGGGACAGCTTTAATGAAAAACTGTTTTTT. This gives the protein CASSGDSFNEKLFF.

The gene calls are TRBV6-5 and TRBJ1-3, with D possibly matching TRBD1 (5 bases). V was pared by 2 bases and J by 0 bases, with 8 bases between. There are 15 residues in the CDR3. Germline-derived CDR1 and CDR2 are MNHEY and SVGAGI. The CDR3 spells CASSYAGPSGNTIYF. The CDR3 DNA reads TGTGCCAGCAGTTACGCAGGGCCCTCTGGAAACACCATATATTTT.

This sequence joins TRBV11-3 and TRBJ2-1, with TRBD1 matching over 7 bases. Unmatched junction bases numbered 3, after V lost 2 bases and J lost 5 bases. The V gene's germline CDR1 is SGHNT and CDR2 YENEEA. The CDR3 sequence is 14 residues long. CDR3 protein: CASSLRGQHNEQFF. CDR3 nucleotide sequence: TGTGCCAGCAGCTTAAGGGGGCAACACAATGAGCAGTTCTTC.

V usage is TRBV2 and J usage is TRBJ2-5; D might be TRBD2 (6 bases). The V gene lost 4 bases and the J gene lost 0 bases, with 15 bases spanning the gap. The CDR3 is made up of 16 amino acids. The V gene's germline CDR1 is SNHLY and CDR2 FYNNEI. The CDR3 sequence is CASSGPGLGYQETQYF. The CDR3 DNA sequence: TGTGCCAGCAGTGGCCCGGGACTGGGCTACCAAGAGACCCAGTACTTC.

The chain joins TRBV19 to TRBJ1-6, with 7 nucleotides matching TRBD1. Germline CDR1 reads LNHDA; CDR2 reads SQIVND (reference sequence). The V segment lost 1 base and the J segment 7 bases; nucleotides outside the gene matches: 13. The CDR3 is 18 amino acids. Here the CDR3 reads CASSIAGTGRGTNSPLHF. CDR3 nucleotide sequence: TGTGCCAGTAGTATAGCGGGAACGGGCAGGGGGACCAATTCACCCCTCCACTTT.

This chain connects TRBV30 to TRBJ2-1; weak D call: TRBD1 (6 bases). The germline V gene encodes CDR1 GTSNPN and CDR2 SVGIG (reference sequence). V was trimmed by 2 bases and J by 4 bases, leaving 15 bases between them. CDR3 length: 15 amino acids. CDR3 bases: TGTGCCTGGAGTCAGGGGACACCGATATACAATGAGCAGTTCTTC. It translates to CAWSQGTPIYNEQFF. The full variable domain, completed using reference TRBV30 and TRBJ2-1, is SQTIHQWPATLVQPVGSPLSLECTVEGTSNPNLYWYRQAAGRGLQLLFYSVGIGQISSEVPQNLSASRPQDRQFILSSKKLLLSDSGFYLCAWSQGTPIYNEQFFGPGTRLTVL.

This chain joins TRBV6-5 and TRBJ2-1; possible D gene TRBD2, 6 bases. This CDR3 is 14 amino acids long. Trimming took 2 bases from V and 9 from J, leaving 14 bases between them. Per the germline V gene, CDR1 is MNHEY and CDR2 is SVGAGI. The CDR3 bases are TGTGCCAGCAGTTACGGGACGGCGGGATTTGAGCAGTTCTTC. As protein: CASSYGTAGFEQFF.

This clone was observed a single time. The V and J genes are TRBV19 and TRBJ2-1; 8 nucleotides line up with TRBD2. The CDR3 spans 13 residues. Trimming cost V 6 bases and J 16 bases; bases outside gene matches: 14. Germline V CDR1 and CDR2: LNHDA, SQIVND (reference sequence). CDR3 loop: CASSPRAREERFF. CDR3 DNA sequence: TGTGCCAGTAGCCCCAGGGCGCGGGAGGAACGATTCTTC. Drawing the rest from reference TRBV19 and TRBJ2-1, the complete variable domain is DGGITQSPKYLFRKEGQNVTLSCEQNLNHDAMYWYRQDPGQGLRLIYYSQIVNDFQKGDIAEGYSVSREKKESFPLTVTSAQKNPTAFYLCASSPRAREERFFGPGTRLTVL.

The chain has TRBV3-1 (or the pseudogene TRBV3-2) and TRBJ1-3, with a tentative D call TRBD1 (5 bases). Germline CDR1 reads LGHDT; CDR2 reads YNNKEL (reference sequence). The CDR3 has 17 residues. Trimming removed 4 bases from V and 1 base from J, with 17 bases in between. Here the CDR3 reads CASSPSAGGYSGNTIYF. DNA for the CDR3: TGTGCCAGCAGCCCCAGTGCCGGGGGGTATTCTGGAAACACCATATATTTT.

The chain joins TRBV12-3 or TRBV12-4 to TRBJ1-1; D gene ambiguous. This CDR3 comprises 13 residues. V lost 1 base and J lost 2, with 5 bases in between. The CDR3 reads CASSLVHNTEAFF. In DNA form, the CDR3 reads TGTGCCAGCAGTTTAGTTCATAACACTGAAGCTTTCTTT.

The chain has TRBV2 and TRBJ1-2, with unresolved D. The CDR3 is 14 amino acids. CDR1 is SNHLY, CDR2 FYNNEI, per germline. V was pared by 4 bases and J by 4 bases, with 13 bases between. CDR3 amino acids: CASSGSSEVYGYTF. CDR3 nucleotide sequence: TGTGCCAGCAGTGGGTCGTCGGAGGTCTATGGCTACACCTTC.

This chain uses TRBV7-9 with TRBJ1-2; D unresolved. The V gene's germline CDR1 is SEHNR and CDR2 FQNEAQ (reference sequence). This CDR3 contains 14 residues. With 3 bases removed from V and 5 bases from J, the gap between germline ends came to 13 bases. CDR3 protein: CASSFSFRSYGYTF. The CDR3 DNA follows: TGTGCCAGCAGCTTTTCTTTCCGGTCATATGGCTACACCTTC.

The rearrangement joins TRBV4-2 to TRBJ1-4, with unresolved D. The V gene's germline CDR1 is LGHNA and CDR2 YNFKEQ. The V end was cut by 1 base, the J end by 3 bases, with 18 bases between. The CDR3 sequence is 18 residues long. For the CDR3, the DNA is TGTGCCAGCAGCCAAGCCAATGGTAGCCGGAGGGCTAATGAAAAACTGTTTTTT. Protein: CASSQANGSRRANEKLFF.

This sequence joins TRBV30 and TRBJ1-2; 7 nucleotides agree with TRBD1. The J segment lost 3 bases and the V segment lost 2 bases, leaving 3 bases of the junction unmatched. CDR1 GTSNPN and CDR2 SVGIG come from the germline V gene (reference sequence). The CDR3 runs 13 residues. This chain's CDR3 is CAWSLGGDYGYTF. CDR3 sequence (DNA): TGTGCCTGGAGTTTAGGGGGCGACTATGGCTACACCTTC.

This clone was seen once. The V and J genes are TRBV6-1 and TRBJ2-5; 12 bases are a match to TRBD2. Looked up from germline, CDR1 is MNHNS and CDR2 is SASEGT. CDR3 length: 15 amino acids. The ends lost 5 bases at V and 2 bases at J; junction bases unmatched: 3. This CDR3 reads CASSPGLAGQETQYF. The CDR3 DNA is TGTGCCAGCAGTCCGGGACTAGCGGGTCAAGAGACCCAGTACTTC.

The J gene is TRBJ2-2, the V gene TRBV6-6; TRBD1 matches at 7 bases. The CDR3 has 14 amino acids. Trimming removed 5 bases from V and 6 bases from J; junction bases left unmatched: 6. Germline CDR1 MNHNY, CDR2 SVGAGI (reference sequence). The CDR3 region is CASSQQGLAGELFF. The CDR3 bases are TGTGCCAGCAGTCAACAGGGGTTGGCCGGGGAGCTGTTTTTT.

The V gene is TRBV14, the J gene TRBJ2-7, with TRBD1 identical over 7 bases. The CDR3 length is 15 residues. The germline V gene encodes CDR1 SGHDN and CDR2 FVKESK. V shed 2 bases, J shed 2 bases, and the junction held 6 bases outside the gene matches. The CDR3 loop reads CASSQTRTGAYEQYF. In DNA form, the CDR3 reads TGTGCCAGCAGCCAAACTCGCACAGGGGCCTACGAGCAGTACTTC.

This rearrangement joins TRBV5-1 to TRBJ2-5; no reliable D call. The V end lost 5 bases, the J end lost 0 bases, and 5 bases lay between the germline ends. Looked up from germline, CDR1 is SGHRS and CDR2 is YFSETQ. This CDR3 region has 12 residues. CDR3 residues: CASRFDQETQYF. For the CDR3, the DNA is TGCGCCAGCAGGTTCGACCAAGAGACCCAGTACTTC.

This clone was detected once. This chain links TRBV19 with TRBJ2-4; perhaps TRBD2 as D (6 bases). Trimming removed 3 bases at V and 0 bases at J, with 12 bases between. The CDR3 extends over 16 amino acids. Germline V gene lookup returns CDR1 LNHDA and CDR2 SQIVND (reference sequence). CDR3 region: CASSISRTIAKNIQYF. The CDR3 region has the DNA TGTGCCAGTAGTATCTCCAGGACTATAGCCAAAAACATTCAGTACTTC.

The V call is TRBV24-1, the J call TRBJ2-5; TRBD2 aligns across 14 bases. The CDR3 extends over 16 amino acids. Trimming cost V 3 bases and J 4 bases; bases outside gene matches: 3. Per germline, CDR1 KGHDR and CDR2 SFDVKD. The CDR3 protein is CATSDATSGGAETQYF. CDR3 coding DNA: TGTGCCACCAGTGATGCGACTAGCGGGGGGGCAGAGACCCAGTACTTC.

The chain links TRBV11-3 to TRBJ2-1, with TRBD2 identical over 8 bases. CDR1 is SGHNT and CDR2 is YENEEA in the germline V gene. J lost 0 bases, V lost 3 bases, and 7 bases had no gene match. This CDR3 is built from 17 residues. CDR3 bases: TGTGCCAGCAGCTTTGGGGTAGCGGGATACTCCTACAATGAGCAGTTCTTC. It specifies CASSFGVAGYSYNEQFF.

The chain uses TRBV7-9 and TRBJ2-5; the D is unclear. Germline V CDR1 and CDR2: SEHNR, FQNEAQ (reference sequence). The CDR3 length is 14 residues. Trimming shortened V by 5 bases and J by 4 bases, and 14 bases separated the two germline ends. The CDR3 protein is CASSTSPLRETQYF. The CDR3 region has the DNA TGTGCCAGCAGCACCTCGCCGCTAAGAGAGACCCAGTACTTC.

The chain is built from TRBV6-5 and TRBJ1-5; 9 bases map to TRBD1. Germline V CDR1 and CDR2: MNHEY, SVGAGI. The CDR3 has 14 amino acids. V lost 4 bases and J lost 7; bases outside the gene matches: 5. CDR3: CASSSRQGEQPQHF. The CDR3 DNA is TGTGCCAGCAGTTCAAGACAGGGGGAACAGCCCCAGCATTTT.